This T cell receptor beta chain is drawn from a study of T cells expressing NK-cell markers. This CDR3 is built from 14 residues. Germline V gene lookup returns CDR1 SGHRS and CDR2 YFSETQ. Generation of TCR beta cDNA was performed by 5'RACE template switching incorporating UMIs. Using the 5' RACE reads, TCRdb records one entry per CDR3 protein without DNA. The table counts about 460,000 distinct CDR3 sequences; more than 1.4% lies in the top ten. The V gene is TRBV5-1, the J gene TRBJ2-1. This receptor was taken from a woman in her 50s in good health. Material for sequencing was blood T cells: a sorted CD56 or NKG2C T cell subset, CD4+ or CD8+ T cells, or bulk PBMC T cells (not recorded which). The CDR3 loop is CASSSQLELHEQFF.